The present TCR beta chain was sequenced within a study of blood T cell repertoires in COVID-19. The CDR3 is made up of 17 amino acids. The protocol was immunoSEQ multiplex PCR, while the TCRdb copy is restricted to in-frame clones and leaves out a portion. The profile shows under 250,000 clones, approximately 88% of them singletons. Which cohort a participant joined came from the clinical history participants gave. Someone with COVID-19 had been met by exposed participants within 2 weeks before study entry. The chain links TRBV21-1 to TRBJ1-5; TRBD1 was called by the table and not checked on the DNA. TRBV21-1 is noted as a pseudogene. This receptor was identified in a woman aged 40 to 49 who had been exposed to COVID-19. The sequenced sample consisted of PBMCs or T cells enriched from blood (not recorded which). CDR3 residues: CASSKNRGRYSNQPQHF. CDR3 coding DNA: TGTGCCAGCAGCAAGAACAGGGGCCGGTATAGCAATCAGCCCCAGCATTTT.